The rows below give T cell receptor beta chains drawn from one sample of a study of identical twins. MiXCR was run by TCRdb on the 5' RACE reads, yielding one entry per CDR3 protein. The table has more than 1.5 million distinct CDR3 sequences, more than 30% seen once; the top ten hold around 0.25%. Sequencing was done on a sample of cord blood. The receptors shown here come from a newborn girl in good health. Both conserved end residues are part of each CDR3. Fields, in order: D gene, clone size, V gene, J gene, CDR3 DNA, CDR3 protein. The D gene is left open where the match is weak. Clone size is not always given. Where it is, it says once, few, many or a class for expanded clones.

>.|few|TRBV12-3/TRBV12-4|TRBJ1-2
TGTGCCAGCAGTCAATACGGGCGGGGCTACACCTTC
CASSQYGRGYTF
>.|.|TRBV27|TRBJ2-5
TGTGCCAGCAGTTTGGCCGGGATGCAAGAGACCCAGTACTTC
CASSLAGMQETQYF
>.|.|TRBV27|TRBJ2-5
TGTGCCAGCAGTCCAATACACCAAGAGACCCAGTACTTC
CASSPIHQETQYF
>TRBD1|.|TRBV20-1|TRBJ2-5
TGCAGTGCTCTGGACAGGAAAGAGACCCAGTACTTC
CSALDRKETQYF
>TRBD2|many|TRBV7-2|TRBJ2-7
TGTGCCAGCAGTTTGGATAGCGGGAGCTACGAGCAGTACTTC
CASSLDSGSYEQYF
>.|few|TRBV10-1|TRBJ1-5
TGCGCCAGCAGTGAGAGGGGACGAAGCAATCAGCCCCAGCATTTT
CASSERGRSNQPQHF
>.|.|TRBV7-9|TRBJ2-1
TGTGCCAGCAGCTTATGGGCAGCCTACAATGAGCAGTTCTTC
CASSLWAAYNEQFF
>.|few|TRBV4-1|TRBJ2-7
TGCGCCAGCAGCCAGATACTCGGCGAGCAGTACTTC
CASSQILGEQYF
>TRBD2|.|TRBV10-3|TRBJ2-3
TGTGCCATCAGTGAGGCAGCGGGGGGGGCCACAGATACGCAGTATTTT
CAISEAAGGATDTQYF
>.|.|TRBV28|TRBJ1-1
TGTGCCAGCAGGCGGGGATACGGTGAAGCTTTCTTT
CASRRGYGEAFF